One and the same sample provided the 3 T cell receptor beta chains below, sequenced in a study of PD-1 blockade in classical Hodgkin lymphoma. The protocol was immunoSEQ multiplex PCR, while the TCRdb copy is restricted to in-frame clones and leaves out a portion. This table holds over a thousand clones, roughly 72% found once. The time point was: cycle 4 day 1 (C4D1), after less than 7 weeks of nivolumab. No patient escaped relapse after autologous stem cell transplantation, and brentuximab vedotin exposure varied. Isolation of CD8+ T cells from thawed PBMCs used magnetic negative selection. Sequenced here: CD8+ T cells from blood, sampled before the fourth cycle of nivolumab. Source of these receptors: a human donor with classical Hodgkin lymphoma. The donor label of this sample is uncertain.

The chain recombines TRBV6-5 with TRBJ2-7, with TRBD2 matching over 7 bases. The length of the CDR3 is 14 residues. With 3 bases clipped from V and 1 base from J, the junction kept 3 bases outside the gene matches. Germline V gene data show CDR1 as MNHEY and CDR2 as SVGAGI. The CDR3 nucleotides are TGTGCCAGCAGTTATGGACTAGATTCCTACGAGCAGTACTTC. It specifies CASSYGLDSYEQYF.

This chain links TRBV11-2 with TRBJ1-1; no firm D call. V lost 5 bases, J lost 2 bases, and 12 bases lay in between. This CDR3 has 14 residues. Germline V CDR1 and CDR2: SGHAT, FQNNGV. The CDR3, as DNA: TGTGCCAGCAGCCCCTCGGCGGGTAACACTGAAGCTTTCTTT. Translated: CASSPSAGNTEAFF.

CDR3 protein: CASSQNQGELFF. In DNA form, the CDR3 reads TGCGCCAGCAGCCAAAACCAAGGGGAGCTGTTTTTT. This sequence joins TRBV5-1 and TRBJ2-2, with D hard to call. Trimming took off 4 bases at V and 8 bases at J, with 9 bases between the two ends. The CDR3 loop spans 12 amino acids. Germline V gives CDR1 SGHRS, CDR2 YFSETQ.